The clone carrying this TCR beta chain has only a few counts. Its specificity is not known. Germline V gives CDR1 LNHDA, CDR2 SQIVND (reference sequence). The CDR3 loop spans 15 amino acids. Trimming removed 2 bases at V and 0 bases at J, with 11 bases between. The sample comes from a study of identical twins. Regarding the study as a whole: In zero-insertion analyses, partial confounding could arise from invariant MAIT and iNKT cells. Out-of-frame alpha sequences common to twins exhibited a surplus of low generation probability.

TCRdb analysed the 5' RACE reads with MiXCR anew, one entry per CDR3 protein. Of under 250,000 distinct CDR3 sequences in the sample, around 10% were seen once. The source of this sequence is a woman aged 18-35 years in good health. The chain is built from TRBV19 and TRBJ2-7, with a possible D match to TRBD2 (6 bases). The sample comprised memory (CD45RO+) T cells sorted from blood. The CDR3 DNA follows: TGTGCCAGTAGTATAAACTGGGGGGACTCCTACGAGCAGTACTTC. This gives the protein CASSINWGDSYEQYF.